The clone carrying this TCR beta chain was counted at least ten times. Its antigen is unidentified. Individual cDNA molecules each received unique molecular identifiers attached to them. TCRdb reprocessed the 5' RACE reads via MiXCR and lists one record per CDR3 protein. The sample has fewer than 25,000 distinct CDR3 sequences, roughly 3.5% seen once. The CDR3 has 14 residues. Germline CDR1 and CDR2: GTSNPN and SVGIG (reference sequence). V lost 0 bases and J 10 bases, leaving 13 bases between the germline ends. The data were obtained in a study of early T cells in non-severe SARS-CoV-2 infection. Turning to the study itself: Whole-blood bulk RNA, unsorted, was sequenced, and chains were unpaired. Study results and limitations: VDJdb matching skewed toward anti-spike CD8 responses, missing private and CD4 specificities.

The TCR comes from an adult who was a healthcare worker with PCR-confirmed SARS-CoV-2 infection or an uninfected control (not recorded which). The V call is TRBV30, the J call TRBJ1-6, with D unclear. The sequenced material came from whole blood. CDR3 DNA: TGTGCCTGGAGTGTAACGGACCGGACCTCACCCCTCCACTTT. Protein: CAWSVTDRTSPLHF.